This T cell receptor (beta chain) was sequenced during a study of T-cell memory formation after mild COVID-19. Overall study findings and caveats: Later expanders leaned CD4+, whereas day 15 to 85 contracting clones were balanced CD4/CD8.

The V end was cut by 1 base, the J end by 0 bases, with 7 bases between. The CDR3 totals 14 residues. Germline V gives CDR1 DFQATT, CDR2 SNEGSKA (reference sequence). Turning to this clonotype: Its matching antigen is unknown.

Each CDR3 protein gets one entry after TCRdb re-called the 5' RACE reads with MiXCR. The sample shows about 470,000 distinct CDR3 sequences, 20% to 30% of them seen only once. This chain joins TRBV20-1 and TRBJ2-4; D is possibly TRBD2 (5 bases). The origin of this receptor is an adult woman who had mild COVID-19 (a few samples of this study predate the infection). Cell type and time point are not known. Sequencing was performed on PBMCs or a T cell subset sorted from them (not recorded which). The chain's CDR3 is CSARGELAKNIQYF. The CDR3 DNA sequence: TGCAGTGCTAGAGGGGAGCTAGCCAAAAACATTCAGTACTTC.